This entry lists 13 T cell receptor beta chains sequenced from one sample in a study of blood T cells in healthy people across ages. Next came a second PCR, run for roughly 7 to 12 cycles, which used a sample-barcoded 5' primer along with a J-beta primer mix. From the 5' RACE reads, TCRdb called clonotypes with MiXCR, one entry per CDR3 protein. This table holds just under 900,000 distinct CDR3 sequences, 29% found once. Sequenced input: blood. The receptors shown here come from a woman older than 75 in good health.

This clonotype appeared many times. The J gene is TRBJ2-3, the V gene TRBV2, with a tentative D call TRBD2 (5 bases). Trimming pared 6 bases from V and 2 bases from J, leaving 18 bases between. Germline CDR1 reads SNHLY; CDR2 reads FYNNEI. The CDR3 has 16 residues. Here the CDR3 reads CASSRGLRTNTDTQYF. CDR3 coding DNA: TGTGCCAGCAGCAGAGGGCTCCGTACAAACACAGATACGCAGTATTTT.

The J gene is TRBJ1-4, the V gene TRBV19; D ambiguous. Germline V gene data show CDR1 as LNHDA and CDR2 as SQIVND (reference sequence). The CDR3 runs 15 residues. V dropped 3 bases and J dropped 7 bases, with 15 bases sitting between them. The CDR3 DNA reads as TGTGCCAGTAGTATGGGAGGGATCCAGGCTGAAAAACTGTTTTTT. Residues: CASSMGGIQAEKLFF.

About this clonotype itself: A much larger clone lies one base from this, so it may be a read error. The gene calls are TRBV4-3 and TRBJ2-1; D possibly corresponds to TRBD2 (7 bases). Germline V gene data show CDR1 as LGHNA and CDR2 as YSLEER. Trimming removed 3 bases at V and 9 bases at J, with 21 bases between. CDR3 size: 16 residues. The CDR3 DNA sequence: TGCGCCAGCAGCCAGATTAGGGGGGGGCAGCCAAGTGAGCAGTTCTTC. It yields the protein CASSQIRGGQPSEQFF.

Of note for this clonotype: At one end, the junction sequence differs from germline, possibly due to a read error. The chain couples TRBV2 to TRBJ1-5; D possibly corresponds to TRBD1 (6 bases). The germline V gene has CDR1 SNHLY and CDR2 FYNNEI. This CDR3 region has 12 residues. DNA of the CDR3: TGTGCCAGCCAGACAGGTAATCAGCCCCGGCATTTT. Protein sequence: CASQTGNQPRHF.

This chain connects TRBV20-1 to TRBJ2-7, with D perhaps assigned TRBD1 or TRBD2 (6 bases each). This CDR3 has 12 amino acids. Germline V lookup: CDR1 DFQATT, CDR2 SNEGSKA (reference sequence). Trimming cost V 8 bases and J 2 bases, with 13 bases left between them. The CDR3 loop is CSTSGAAYEQYF. The CDR3 DNA sequence: TGCAGTACCTCGGGGGCGGCCTACGAGCAGTACTTC.

The rearrangement joins TRBV19 to TRBJ1-1; 7 nucleotides match TRBD1. This CDR3 is 14 amino acids long. Unmatched junction bases numbered 11, after V lost 6 bases and J lost 7 bases. Germline lookup yields CDR1 LNHDA and CDR2 SQIVND (reference sequence). CDR3 residues: CASRSFLDRIEAFF. DNA for the CDR3: TGTGCCAGTAGGTCCTTCTTGGACAGGATTGAAGCTTTCTTT.

In the case of this clonotype: Possible read error: a much larger clone is one base away. V is TRBV3-1 and J is TRBJ2-7; D is perhaps TRBD2 (6 bases). Germline V gene data show CDR1 as LGHDT and CDR2 as YNNKEL (reference sequence). The CDR3 has 14 amino acids. CDR3 sequence (DNA): TGTGTCAGCAGCCAAGTCACACTAGCTTACGAGCAGTACTTC. Its protein is CVSSQVTLAYEQYF.

This clonotype was found a few times. Sequence at one end of the junction differs from germline and may be a read error. In nucleotides, the CDR3 is TGTGCCAGCAGTGTGGGGCGGGGGCTTTCCTACAATGAGCGGTTCTTC. It specifies CASSVGRGLSYNERFF. The chain links TRBV25-1 to TRBJ2-1; TRBD2 is a possible D gene (7 bases). The CDR3 runs 16 residues. Germline loops: CDR1 MGHDK, CDR2 SYGVNS.

To note about this clonotype: Just one base apart from a much larger clone, this may be a read error. The CDR3, as DNA: TGTGCCAGCAGCTACTTAAGGGAGCAGTACTTC. The encoded protein is CASSYLREQYF. The rearrangement links TRBV5-4 to TRBJ2-5; the D gene is possibly TRBD2 (5 bases). Between the trimmed V and J ends, which lost 3 bases and 11 bases, there was a span of 11 bases. This CDR3 spans 11 amino acids. The germline V gene has CDR1 SGHNT and CDR2 YYREEE (reference sequence).

In its sample, this clonotype was seen many times. V usage is TRBV7-2 and J usage is TRBJ2-3; 8 nucleotides agree with TRBD2. Germline CDR1 is SGHTA and CDR2 is FQGNSA. The CDR3 extends over 15 amino acids. Trimming took 3 bases from V and 4 from J; bases not matched to a gene: 6. The CDR3 DNA follows: TGTGCCAGCAGCTTCCCGGGGGGGGCATCAGATACGCAGTATTTT. Residues: CASSFPGGASDTQYF.

The CDR3 region is CASSASGSHTGGEQYF. The CDR3 DNA reads as TGTGCCAGCAGTGCCTCCGGGTCTCATACAGGGGGCGAGCAGTACTTC. V is TRBV6-1 and J is TRBJ2-7; 8 bases are a match to TRBD1. Germline loops: CDR1 MNHNS, CDR2 SASEGT. With V trimmed by 4 bases and J by 6 bases, 14 bases remained unmatched. This CDR3 has 16 amino acids.

This clonotype has ten or more counts. The rearrangement uses TRBV11-2 and TRBJ2-5; D gene ambiguous. The length of the CDR3 is 15 residues. Trimming took 5 bases from V and 2 from J, leaving 15 bases between them. Germline V gives CDR1 SGHAT, CDR2 FQNNGV. CDR3 sequence reads: CASSLRSPRQETQYF. The CDR3 DNA is TGTGCCAGCAGCCTCAGGTCCCCCAGACAAGAGACCCAGTACTTC.

V usage is TRBV5-6 and J usage is TRBJ2-3; D possibly corresponds to TRBD2 (5 bases). Germline CDR1 SGHDT, CDR2 YYEEEE. There are 14 residues in the CDR3. V lost 2 bases and J lost 5, with 12 bases in between. The CDR3 nucleotides are TGTGCCAGCAGCTTTGCGGGTTTGGGAGATACGCAGTATTTT. Its translation: CASSFAGLGDTQYF.